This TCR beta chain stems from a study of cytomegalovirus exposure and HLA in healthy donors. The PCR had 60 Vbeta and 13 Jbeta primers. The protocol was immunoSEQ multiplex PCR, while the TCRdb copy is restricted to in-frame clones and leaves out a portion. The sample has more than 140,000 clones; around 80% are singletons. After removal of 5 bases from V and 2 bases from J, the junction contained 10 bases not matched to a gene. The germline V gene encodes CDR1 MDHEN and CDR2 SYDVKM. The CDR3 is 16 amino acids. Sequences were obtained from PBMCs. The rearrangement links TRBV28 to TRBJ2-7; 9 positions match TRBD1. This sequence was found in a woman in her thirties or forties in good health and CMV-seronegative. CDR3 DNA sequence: TGTGCCAGCAGTCCCCCGAGGGACAGGGCCCCCTACGAGCAGTACTTC. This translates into CASSPPRDRAPYEQYF.